This T cell receptor (beta chain) appears in the sequencing data of a study of Ad26.COV2.S vaccination and SARS-CoV-2 variants. Study information: Donor was one of the participants in the Ad26.COV2.S arm of the COV1001 trial.

The CDR3 has 16 amino acids. From germline, CDR1 is KGHSH and CDR2 LQKENI. Trimming at V came to 1 base and at J to 2 bases, leaving 4 bases not matched to a gene. A remark on this clone: What it binds is not known.

The treatment: around 19 received Ad26.COV2.S at low or high dose, single or two shots; five or six received placebo; per-sample allocation not given. The samples date from day 63 after the first vaccine or placebo injection. General study results and limits: Reportedly, spike-specific CD8+ and CD4+ T cell responses achieved substantial breadth once vaccination had taken place. For non-spike TCRs, breadth in vaccine recipients resembled that in placebo recipients. Greater spike-specific TCR breadth was seen in vaccine recipients than in placebo recipients.

Repertoires were generated with immunoSEQ multiplex PCR, while TCRdb's copy carries only in-frame clones and drops some. This sample has roughly 390,000 clones, with 80% to 90% found just once. The specimen comprised peripheral blood, sampled in a trial of Ad26.COV2.S vaccine versus placebo. The TCR sequence derives from a person between 18 and 60 years old who received the Ad26.COV2.S COVID-19 vaccine or a placebo. The chain couples TRBV18 to TRBJ2-1; 8 bases line up with TRBD1. The CDR3 region is CASSPLRTGPYNEQFF. Written as DNA, the CDR3 is TGTGCCAGCTCACCACTAAGGACAGGGCCCTACAATGAGCAGTTCTTC.